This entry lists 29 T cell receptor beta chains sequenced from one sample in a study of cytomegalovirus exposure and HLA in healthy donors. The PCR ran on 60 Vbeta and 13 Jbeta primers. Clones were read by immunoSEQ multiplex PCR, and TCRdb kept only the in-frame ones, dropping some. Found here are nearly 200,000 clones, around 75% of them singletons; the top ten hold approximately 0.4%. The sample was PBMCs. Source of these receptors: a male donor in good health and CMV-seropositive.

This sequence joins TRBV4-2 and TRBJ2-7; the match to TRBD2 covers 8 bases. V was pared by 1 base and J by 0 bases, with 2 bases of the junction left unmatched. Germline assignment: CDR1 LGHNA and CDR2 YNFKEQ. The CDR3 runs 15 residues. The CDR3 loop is CASSQVGTSSYEQYF. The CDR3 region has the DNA TGTGCCAGCAGCCAAGTCGGGACTAGCTCCTACGAGCAGTACTTC.

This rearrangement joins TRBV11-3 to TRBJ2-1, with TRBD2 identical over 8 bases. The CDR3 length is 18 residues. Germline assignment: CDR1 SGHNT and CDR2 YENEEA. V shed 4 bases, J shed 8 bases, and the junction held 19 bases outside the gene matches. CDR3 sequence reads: CASSSRDEREFKVHEQFF. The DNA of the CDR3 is TGTGCCAGCAGCTCCCGGGACGAGCGGGAGTTCAAGGTCCATGAGCAGTTCTTC.

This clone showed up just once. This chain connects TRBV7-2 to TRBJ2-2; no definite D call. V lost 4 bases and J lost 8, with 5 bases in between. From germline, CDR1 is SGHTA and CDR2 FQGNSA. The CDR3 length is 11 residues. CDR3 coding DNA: TGTGCCAGCAGCTCAGGTGGGGAGCTGTTTTTT. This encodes CASSSGGELFF.

The CDR3 spells CAISENTDLQGRGYNEQFF. DNA of the CDR3: TGTGCCATCAGTGAGAACACTGATTTACAGGGGCGGGGATACAATGAGCAGTTCTTC. This rearrangement joins TRBV10-3 to TRBJ2-1; TRBD1 might be the D (7 bases). Germline V lookup: CDR1 ENHRY, CDR2 SYGVKD. Trimming removed 2 bases from V and 4 bases from J, with 24 bases in between. CDR3 length: 19 residues.

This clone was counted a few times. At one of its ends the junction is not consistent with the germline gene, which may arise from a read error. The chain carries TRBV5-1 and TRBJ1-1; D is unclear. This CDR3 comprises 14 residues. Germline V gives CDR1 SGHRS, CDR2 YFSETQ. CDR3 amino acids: CASSPPQQNAEAFF. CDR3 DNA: TGCGCCAGCAGCCCTCCACAGCAGAACGCTGAAGCTTTCTTT.

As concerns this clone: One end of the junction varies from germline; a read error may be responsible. CDR3 amino acids: CASSYLQGLAFF. In DNA form, the CDR3 reads TGTGCCAGCAGCTACTTACAGGGTCTAGCTTTCTTT. The V gene is TRBV6-6, the J gene TRBJ1-1, with D possibly TRBD1 on 6 matching bases. The germline CDR1 and CDR2 sequences are MNHNY and SVGAGI (reference sequence). The CDR3 totals 12 residues.

The CDR3 DNA sequence: TGTGCCAGCAGCTTCATGCAGGGTCCTCAAGAGACCCAGTACTTC. As protein: CASSFMQGPQETQYF. This sequence joins TRBV11-1 and TRBJ2-5, with a tentative D call TRBD1 (5 bases). The CDR3 is made up of 15 amino acids. Trimming stripped 3 bases from V and 2 bases from J, with 13 bases between. The germline CDR1 and CDR2 sequences are SGHAT and FQDESV (reference sequence).

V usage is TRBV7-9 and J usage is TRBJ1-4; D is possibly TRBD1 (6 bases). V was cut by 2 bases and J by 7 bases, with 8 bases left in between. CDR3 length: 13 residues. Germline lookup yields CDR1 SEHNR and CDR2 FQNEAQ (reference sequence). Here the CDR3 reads CASSLTGREKLFF. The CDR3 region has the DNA TGTGCCAGCAGCTTAACAGGGCGTGAAAAACTGTTTTTT.

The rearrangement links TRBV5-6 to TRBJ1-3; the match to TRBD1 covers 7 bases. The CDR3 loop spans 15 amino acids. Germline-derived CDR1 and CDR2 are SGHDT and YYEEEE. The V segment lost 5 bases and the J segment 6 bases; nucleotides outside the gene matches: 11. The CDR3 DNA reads TGTGCCAGCAGGTCTCCCGGGACAGAGGAAAACACCATATATTTT. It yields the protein CASRSPGTEENTIYF. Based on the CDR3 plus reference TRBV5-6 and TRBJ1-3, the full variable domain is DAGVTQSPTHLIKTRGQQVTLRCSPKSGHDTVSWYQQALGQGPQFIFQYYEEEERQRGNFPDRFSGHQFPNYSSELNVNALLLGDSALYLCASRSPGTEENTIYFGEGSWLTVV.

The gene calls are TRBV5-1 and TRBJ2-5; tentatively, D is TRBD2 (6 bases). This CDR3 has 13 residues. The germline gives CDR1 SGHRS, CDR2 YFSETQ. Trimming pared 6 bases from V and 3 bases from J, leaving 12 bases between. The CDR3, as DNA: TGCGCCAGCAAATCCGGGACTGAAGAGACCCAGTACTTC. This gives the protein CASKSGTEETQYF.

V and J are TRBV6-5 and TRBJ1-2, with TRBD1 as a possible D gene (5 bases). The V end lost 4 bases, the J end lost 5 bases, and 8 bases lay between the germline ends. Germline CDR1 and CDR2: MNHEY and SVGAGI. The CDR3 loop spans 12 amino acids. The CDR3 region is CASSSQDYGYTF. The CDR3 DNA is TGTGCCAGCAGTTCACAGGATTATGGCTACACCTTC.

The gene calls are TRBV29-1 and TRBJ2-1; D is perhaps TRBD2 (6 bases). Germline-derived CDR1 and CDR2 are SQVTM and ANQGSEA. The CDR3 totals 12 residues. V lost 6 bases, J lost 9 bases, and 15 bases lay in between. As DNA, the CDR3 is TGCAGCGTGCGGGATCCGGCGACTGAGCAGTTCTTC. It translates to CSVRDPATEQFF.

CDR3 loop: CASNAGTGELFF. In DNA form, the CDR3 reads TGTGCCAGTAATGCGGGGACCGGGGAGCTGTTTTTT. This chain links TRBV19 with TRBJ2-2; D is perhaps TRBD2 (6 bases). Trimming cost V 7 bases and J 5 bases, with 8 bases left between them. Germline V CDR1 and CDR2: LNHDA, SQIVND (reference sequence). The CDR3 loop spans 12 amino acids. The variable domain in full, with the rest retrieved from reference TRBV19 and TRBJ2-2, is DGGITQSPKYLFRKEGQNVTLSCEQNLNHDAMYWYRQDPGQGLRLIYYSQIVNDFQKGDIAEGYSVSREKKESFPLTVTSAQKNPTAFYLCASNAGTGELFFGEGSRLTVL.

The CDR3 coding sequence is TGTGCCAGTAGTCAAGGGGACAGGGGGCTGAACTATGGCTACACCTTC. This gives the protein CASSQGDRGLNYGYTF. The genes are TRBV19 and TRBJ1-2; 12 nucleotides line up with TRBD1. Germline V gene sequence: CDR1 LNHDA, CDR2 SQIVND (reference sequence). V gave up 5 bases and J gave up 2 bases; unmatched junction bases: 6. This CDR3 has 16 residues.

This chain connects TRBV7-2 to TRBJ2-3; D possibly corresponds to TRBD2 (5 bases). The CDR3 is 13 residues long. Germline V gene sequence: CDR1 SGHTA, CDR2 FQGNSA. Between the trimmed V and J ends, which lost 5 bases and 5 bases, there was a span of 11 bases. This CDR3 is CASSIGAVDTQYF. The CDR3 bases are TGTGCCAGCAGCATTGGAGCGGTAGATACGCAGTATTTT.

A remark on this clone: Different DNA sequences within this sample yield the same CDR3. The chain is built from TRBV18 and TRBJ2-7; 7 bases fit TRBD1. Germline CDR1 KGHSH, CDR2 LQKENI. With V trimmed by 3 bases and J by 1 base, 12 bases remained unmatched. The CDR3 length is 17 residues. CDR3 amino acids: CASSPADPGTASYEQYF. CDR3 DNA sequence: TGTGCCAGCTCACCTGCCGATCCCGGGACAGCTTCCTACGAGCAGTACTTC.

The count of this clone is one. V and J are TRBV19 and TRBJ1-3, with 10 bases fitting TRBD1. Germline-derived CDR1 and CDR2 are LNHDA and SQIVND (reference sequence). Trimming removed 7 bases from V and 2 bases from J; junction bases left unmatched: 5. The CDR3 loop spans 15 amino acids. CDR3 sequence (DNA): TGTGCCAGTATGGGACAGGGGTCGACTGGAAACACCATATATTTT. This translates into CASMGQGSTGNTIYF.

In nucleotides, the CDR3 is TGTGCCAGCAGGGCCCTCCTTGGACAGGGGGCCCGGGACACTGAAGCTTTCTTT. Amino acid sequence: CASRALLGQGARDTEAFF. The genes are TRBV5-8 and TRBJ1-1, with TRBD1 matching 11 bases. The CDR3 totals 18 residues. The junction had 15 bases not matched to a gene; V was cut back by 5 bases and J by 3 bases. Germline CDR1 is SGHTS and CDR2 is YDEGEE. Full variable domain (missing parts from reference TRBV5-8 and TRBJ1-1): EAGVTQSPTHLIKTRGQQATLRCSPISGHTSVYWYQQALGLGLQFLLWYDEGEERNRGNFPPRFSGRQFPNYSSELNVNALELEDSALYLCASRALLGQGARDTEAFFGQGTRLTVV.

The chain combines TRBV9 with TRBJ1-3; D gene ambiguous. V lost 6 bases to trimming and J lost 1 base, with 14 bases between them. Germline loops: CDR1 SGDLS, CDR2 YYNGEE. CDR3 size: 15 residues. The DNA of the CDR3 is TGTGCCAGCACCGAGTCGGGGAAATCTGGAAACACCATATATTTT. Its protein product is CASTESGKSGNTIYF. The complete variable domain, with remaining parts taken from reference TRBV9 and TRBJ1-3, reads DSGVTQTPKHLITATGQRVTLRCSPRSGDLSVYWYQQSLDQGLQFLIQYYNGEERAKGNILERFSAQQFPDLHSELNLSSLELGDSALYFCASTESGKSGNTIYFGEGSWLTVV.

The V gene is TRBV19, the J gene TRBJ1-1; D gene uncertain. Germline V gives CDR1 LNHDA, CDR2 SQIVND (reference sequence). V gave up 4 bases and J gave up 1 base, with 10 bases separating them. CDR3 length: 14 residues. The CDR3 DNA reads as TGTGCCAGTAGTAAACGGGAGAAGAACACTGAAGCTTTCTTT. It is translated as CASSKREKNTEAFF. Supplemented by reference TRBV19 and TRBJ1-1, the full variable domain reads DGGITQSPKYLFRKEGQNVTLSCEQNLNHDAMYWYRQDPGQGLRLIYYSQIVNDFQKGDIAEGYSVSREKKESFPLTVTSAQKNPTAFYLCASSKREKNTEAFFGQGTRLTVV.

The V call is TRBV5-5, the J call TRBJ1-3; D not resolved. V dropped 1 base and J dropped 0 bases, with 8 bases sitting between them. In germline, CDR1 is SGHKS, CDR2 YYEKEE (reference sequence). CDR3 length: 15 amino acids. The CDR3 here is CASSLPGSSGNTIYF. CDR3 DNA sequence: TGTGCCAGCAGCTTGCCGGGTAGCTCTGGAAACACCATATATTTT.

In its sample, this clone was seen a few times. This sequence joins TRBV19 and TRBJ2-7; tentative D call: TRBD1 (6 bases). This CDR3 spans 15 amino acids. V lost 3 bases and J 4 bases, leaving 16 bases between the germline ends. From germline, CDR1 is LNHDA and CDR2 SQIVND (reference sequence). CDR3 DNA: TGTGCCAGTAGTATCCTGCCCAGGGGCATATACGAGCAGTACTTC. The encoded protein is CASSILPRGIYEQYF.

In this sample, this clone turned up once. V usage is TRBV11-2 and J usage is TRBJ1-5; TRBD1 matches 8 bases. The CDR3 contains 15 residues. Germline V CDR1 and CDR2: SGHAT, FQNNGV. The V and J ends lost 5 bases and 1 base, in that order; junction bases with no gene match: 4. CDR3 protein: CASSRQGTSNQPQHF. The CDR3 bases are TGTGCCAGCAGCCGACAGGGGACGAGCAATCAGCCCCAGCATTTT.

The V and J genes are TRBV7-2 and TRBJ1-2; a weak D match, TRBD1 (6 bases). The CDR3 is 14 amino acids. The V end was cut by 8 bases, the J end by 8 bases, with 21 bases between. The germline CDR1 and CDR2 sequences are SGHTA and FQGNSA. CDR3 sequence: CASYLRLPGEGYTF. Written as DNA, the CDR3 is TGTGCCAGCTACCTTCGTTTGCCAGGGGAAGGCTACACCTTC.

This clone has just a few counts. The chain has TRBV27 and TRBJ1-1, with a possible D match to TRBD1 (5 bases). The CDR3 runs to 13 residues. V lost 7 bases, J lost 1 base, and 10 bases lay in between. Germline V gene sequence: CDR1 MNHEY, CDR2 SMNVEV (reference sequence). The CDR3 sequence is CASTGLWNTEAFF. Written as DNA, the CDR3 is TGTGCCAGCACGGGACTGTGGAACACTGAAGCTTTCTTT.

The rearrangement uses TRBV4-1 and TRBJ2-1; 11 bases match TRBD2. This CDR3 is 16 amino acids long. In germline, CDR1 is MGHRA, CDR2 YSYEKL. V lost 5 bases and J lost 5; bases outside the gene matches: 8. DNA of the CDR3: TGCGCCAGCAGCTTACTAGCGGGGGACGTTGACAATGAGCAGTTCTTC. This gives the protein CASSLLAGDVDNEQFF.

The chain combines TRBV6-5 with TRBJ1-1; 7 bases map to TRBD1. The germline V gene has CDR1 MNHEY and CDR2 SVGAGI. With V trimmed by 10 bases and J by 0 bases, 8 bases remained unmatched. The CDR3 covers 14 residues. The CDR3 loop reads CATGTEIMNTEAFF. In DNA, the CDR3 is TGTGCCACCGGGACAGAGATCATGAACACTGAAGCTTTCTTT.

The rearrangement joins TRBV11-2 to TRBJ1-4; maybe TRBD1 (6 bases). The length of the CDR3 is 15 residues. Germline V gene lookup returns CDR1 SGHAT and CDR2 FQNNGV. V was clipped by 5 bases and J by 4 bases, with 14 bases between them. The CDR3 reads CASSLRGIINEKLFF. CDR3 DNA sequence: TGTGCCAGCAGCCTCAGGGGTATCATTAATGAAAAACTGTTTTTT.

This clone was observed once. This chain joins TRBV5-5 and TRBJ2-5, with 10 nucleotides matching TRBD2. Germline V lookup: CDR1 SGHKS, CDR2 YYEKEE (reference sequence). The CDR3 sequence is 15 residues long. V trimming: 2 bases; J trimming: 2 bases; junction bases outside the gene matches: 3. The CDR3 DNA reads TGTGCCAGCAGCTTTAGCGGGAGGACTCAAGAGACCCAGTACTTC. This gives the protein CASSFSGRTQETQYF.